One and the same sample provided the 16 T cell receptor beta chains below, sequenced in a study of T-cell reconstitution after alpha-beta-depleted transplantation in children. Unique molecular identifiers were used to barcode this TCRbeta library. TCRdb re-analysed the PCR reads in MiXCR, keeping a single row per CDR3 protein. This sample has hundreds of thousands of distinct CDR3 sequences, with around 15% found just once. The sample consisted of PBMCs, mostly from graft donor cells, taken 360 days after TCRalphabeta/CD19-depleted stem cell transplant. Receptor source: a male patient aged 2-15 years who had a stem cell transplant for acute lymphoblastic leukemia, so the T cells may come from the graft donor.

Only a few counts were recorded for this clonotype. The gene calls are TRBV5-1 and TRBJ1-6, with D perhaps matching TRBD1 (5 bases). Germline V gene lookup returns CDR1 SGHRS and CDR2 YFSETQ. V was shortened by 4 bases and J by 0 bases, with 26 bases between the two germline ends. The CDR3 covers 21 residues. In nucleotides, the CDR3 is TGCGCCAGCAGCCTCCGGAGGGCGATTGACAGTTCCAGCTCCTATAATTCACCCCTCCACTTT. Translation gives CASSLRRAIDSSSSYNSPLHF.

The J gene is TRBJ2-3, the V gene TRBV29-1, with TRBD2 matching 7 bases. Germline V CDR1 and CDR2: SQVTM, ANQGSEA. This CDR3 contains 14 residues. J lost 4 bases, V lost 5 bases, and 9 bases had no gene match. This CDR3 is CSVILAEGPDTQYF. The CDR3 DNA reads as TGCAGCGTTATTCTAGCGGAGGGCCCAGATACGCAGTATTTT.

The chain has TRBV19 and TRBJ2-3; a weak D match, TRBD1 (5 bases). The V gene lost 3 bases and the J gene lost 0 bases, with 7 bases spanning the gap. The germline V gene encodes CDR1 LNHDA and CDR2 SQIVND (reference sequence). CDR3 length: 14 amino acids. This chain's CDR3 is CASSIRQSTDTQYF. For the CDR3, the DNA is TGTGCCAGTAGTATTAGACAGAGCACAGATACGCAGTATTTT.

The V gene is TRBV7-3, the J gene TRBJ1-6; D unresolved. CDR1 and CDR2 (germline): SGHTA, FQGTGA. The CDR3 totals 13 residues. The V end was cut by 1 base, the J end by 8 bases, with 6 bases between. The CDR3, as DNA: TGTGCCAGCAGCTTAAGTAAGGATTCACCCCTCCACTTT. Protein sequence: CASSLSKDSPLHF.

The V call is TRBV28, the J call TRBJ2-3; the match to TRBD2 covers 8 bases. The CDR3 length is 15 residues. V trimming: 2 bases; J trimming: 5 bases; junction bases outside the gene matches: 6. Per the germline V gene, CDR1 is MDHEN and CDR2 is SYDVKM. The CDR3 DNA reads TGTGCCAGCAGTTTAAGGGCGGGAGGAGGAGATACGCAGTATTTT. Translated, it gives CASSLRAGGGDTQYF.

This clonotype was found a few times. This chain's CDR3 is CASSQDTSGPYNEQFF. The CDR3 DNA reads TGTGCCAGCAGCCAAGATACCAGCGGGCCCTACAATGAGCAGTTCTTC. This chain uses TRBV3-1 with TRBJ2-1, with D perhaps matching TRBD2 (6 bases). CDR3 length: 16 amino acids. Germline lookup yields CDR1 LGHDT and CDR2 YNNKEL (reference sequence). The V and J ends lost 0 bases and 2 bases respectively, with 11 bases between them.

In its sample, this clonotype was seen a few times. The chain has TRBV20-1 and TRBJ2-1; 7 bases fit TRBD2. J was trimmed by 7 bases and V by 3 bases; bases with no gene match: 12. CDR1 DFQATT and CDR2 SNEGSKA come from the germline V gene (reference sequence). The CDR3 extends over 15 amino acids. For the CDR3, the DNA is TGCAGTGCTAGCGGTCGACTAGCCCTACTGAATGAGCAGTTCTTC. The encoded protein is CSASGRLALLNEQFF.

This clonotype was found a few times. The V call is TRBV7-2, the J call TRBJ2-5; D is unresolved. The length of the CDR3 is 16 residues. The V and J ends lost 1 base and 0 bases respectively, with 12 bases between them. The germline CDR1 and CDR2 sequences are SGHTA and FQGNSA. The CDR3 coding sequence is TGTGCCAGCAGCTTAGGGATCCCGGCGCACCAAGAGACCCAGTACTTC. Translated, it gives CASSLGIPAHQETQYF.

This clonotype was seen a few times. The chain recombines TRBV20-1 with TRBJ2-5; TRBD2 agrees at 15 bases. The length of the CDR3 is 14 residues. J was trimmed by 3 bases and V by 8 bases; bases with no gene match: 4. Germline values: CDR1 DFQATT, CDR2 SNEGSKA (reference sequence). CDR3 amino acids: CSRTSGRAEETQYF. The CDR3 DNA reads TGCAGTCGGACTAGCGGGAGGGCCGAAGAGACCCAGTACTTC.

This clonotype was detected only a few times. This rearrangement joins TRBV20-1 to TRBJ2-7; possibly TRBD1 for D (6 bases). The CDR3 consists of 15 residues. The germline V gene encodes CDR1 DFQATT and CDR2 SNEGSKA (reference sequence). Trimming pared 6 bases from V and 6 bases from J, leaving 24 bases between. In DNA form, the CDR3 reads TGCAGTGCCGCCGATCCAGGGGCCCGGAATCGCGAGCAGTACTTC. Translating it yields CSAADPGARNREQYF.

This clonotype was detected only a few times. The chain employs TRBV6-5 and TRBJ2-7, with a weak D call TRBD2 (5 bases). Trimming cost V 3 bases and J 2 bases, with 8 bases left between them. This CDR3 has 13 amino acids. CDR1 and CDR2 (germline): MNHEY, SVGAGI. The CDR3 nucleotides are TGTGCCAGCAGTTATAGCGTGGCCTACGAGCAGTACTTC. It codes for CASSYSVAYEQYF.

The rearrangement links TRBV30 to TRBJ2-1, with 9 bases matching TRBD2. Germline loops: CDR1 GTSNPN, CDR2 SVGIG (reference sequence). The CDR3 is 15 amino acids. Losses at the gene ends were 0 bases for V and 7 bases for J; bases not matched to a gene: 7. This CDR3 reads CAWSVPGLAINEQFF. CDR3 sequence (DNA): TGTGCCTGGAGTGTACCGGGACTAGCTATTAATGAGCAGTTCTTC. Drawing the rest from reference TRBV30 and TRBJ2-1, the complete variable domain is SQTIHQWPATLVQPVGSPLSLECTVEGTSNPNLYWYRQAAGRGLQLLFYSVGIGQISSEVPQNLSASRPQDRQFILSSKKLLLSDSGFYLCAWSVPGLAINEQFFGPGTRLTVL.

The chain joins TRBV10-3 to TRBJ2-7; 7 bases align to TRBD1. Unmatched junction bases numbered 7, after V lost 6 bases and J lost 2 bases. The CDR3 loop spans 14 amino acids. Germline CDR1 ENHRY, CDR2 SYGVKD. CDR3 residues: CAIRAGTEAYEQYF. The CDR3 DNA reads as TGTGCCATCAGGGCCGGGACAGAAGCCTACGAGCAGTACTTC.

This clonotype was detected only a few times. The V gene is TRBV12-3 or TRBV12-4, the J gene TRBJ2-7, with D unresolved. The CDR3 runs to 14 residues. With 3 bases removed from V and 3 bases from J, the gap between germline ends came to 12 bases. CDR3 loop: CASSFGARRYEQYF. Written as DNA, the CDR3 is TGTGCCAGCAGTTTTGGAGCTAGACGCTACGAGCAGTACTTC.

By sample fraction, this clonotype is medium-sized. The chain employs TRBV6-5 and TRBJ2-3; 9 bases are shared with TRBD2. Germline V gene lookup returns CDR1 MNHEY and CDR2 SVGAGI. The CDR3 sequence is 16 residues long. V gave up 6 bases and J gave up 2 bases; unmatched junction bases: 9. CDR3 nucleotides: TGTGCCAGCAGCCCCTCACCGGGACTAGCCACAGATACGCAGTATTTT. Its protein is CASSPSPGLATDTQYF.

Ten or more counts support this clonotype. At one end, the junction sequence differs from germline, possibly due to a read error. The V and J genes are TRBV7-7 and TRBJ2-1; 8 nucleotides align to TRBD1. This CDR3 comprises 16 residues. CDR1 and CDR2 from the germline V gene are SSHAT and FNYEAQ (reference sequence). The CDR3 loop reads CASSPTTGDSYNEQFF. CDR3 nucleotide sequence: TGTGCTAGCAGCCCAACGACAGGGGACTCCTACAATGAGCAGTTCTTC.